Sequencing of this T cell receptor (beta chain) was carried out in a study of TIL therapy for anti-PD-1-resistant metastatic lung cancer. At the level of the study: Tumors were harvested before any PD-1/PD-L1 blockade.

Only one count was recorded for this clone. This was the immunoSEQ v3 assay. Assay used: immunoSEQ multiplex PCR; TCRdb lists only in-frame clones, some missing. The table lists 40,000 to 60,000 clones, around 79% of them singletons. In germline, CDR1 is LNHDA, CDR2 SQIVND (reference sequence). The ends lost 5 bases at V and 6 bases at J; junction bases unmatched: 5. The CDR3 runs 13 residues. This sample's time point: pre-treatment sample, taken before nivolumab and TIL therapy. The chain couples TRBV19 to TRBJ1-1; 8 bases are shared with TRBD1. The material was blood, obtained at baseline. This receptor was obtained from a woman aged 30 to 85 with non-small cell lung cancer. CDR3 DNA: TGTGCCAGTAGTTTTACAGGGGGGTCTGAAGCTTTCTTT. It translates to CASSFTGGSEAFF.